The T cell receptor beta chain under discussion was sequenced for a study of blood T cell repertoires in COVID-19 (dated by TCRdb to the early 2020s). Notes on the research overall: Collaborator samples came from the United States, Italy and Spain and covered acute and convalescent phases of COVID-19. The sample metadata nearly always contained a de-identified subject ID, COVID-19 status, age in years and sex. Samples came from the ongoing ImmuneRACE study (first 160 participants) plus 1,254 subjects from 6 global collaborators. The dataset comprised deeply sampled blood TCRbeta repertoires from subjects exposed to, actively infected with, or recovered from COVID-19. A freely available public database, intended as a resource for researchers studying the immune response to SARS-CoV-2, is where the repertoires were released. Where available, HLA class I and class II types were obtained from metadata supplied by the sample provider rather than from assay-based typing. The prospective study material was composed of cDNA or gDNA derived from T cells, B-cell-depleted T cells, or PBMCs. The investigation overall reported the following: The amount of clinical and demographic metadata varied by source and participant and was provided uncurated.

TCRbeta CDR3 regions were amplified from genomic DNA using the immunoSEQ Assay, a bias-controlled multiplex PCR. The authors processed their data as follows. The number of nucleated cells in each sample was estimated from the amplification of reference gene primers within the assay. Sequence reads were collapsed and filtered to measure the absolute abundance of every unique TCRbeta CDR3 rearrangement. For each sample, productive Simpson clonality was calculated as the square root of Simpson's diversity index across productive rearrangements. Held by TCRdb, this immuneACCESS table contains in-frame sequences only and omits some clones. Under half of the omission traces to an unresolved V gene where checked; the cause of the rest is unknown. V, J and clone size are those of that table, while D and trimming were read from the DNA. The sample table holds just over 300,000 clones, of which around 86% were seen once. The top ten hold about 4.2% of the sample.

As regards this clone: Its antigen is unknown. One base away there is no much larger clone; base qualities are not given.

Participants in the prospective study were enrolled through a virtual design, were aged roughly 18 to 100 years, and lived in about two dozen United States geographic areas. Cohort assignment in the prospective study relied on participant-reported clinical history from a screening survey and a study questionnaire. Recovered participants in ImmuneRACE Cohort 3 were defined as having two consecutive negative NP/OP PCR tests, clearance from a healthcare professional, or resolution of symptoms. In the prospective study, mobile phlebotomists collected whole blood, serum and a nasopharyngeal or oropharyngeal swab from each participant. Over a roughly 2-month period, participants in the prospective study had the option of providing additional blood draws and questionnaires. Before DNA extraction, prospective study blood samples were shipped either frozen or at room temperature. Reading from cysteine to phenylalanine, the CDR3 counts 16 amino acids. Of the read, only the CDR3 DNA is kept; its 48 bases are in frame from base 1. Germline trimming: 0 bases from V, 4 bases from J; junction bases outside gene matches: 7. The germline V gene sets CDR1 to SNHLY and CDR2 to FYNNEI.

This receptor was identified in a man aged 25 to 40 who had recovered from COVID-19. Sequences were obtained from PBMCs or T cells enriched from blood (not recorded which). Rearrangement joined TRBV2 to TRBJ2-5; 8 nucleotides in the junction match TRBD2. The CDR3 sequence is CASSEAPGGRRETQYF. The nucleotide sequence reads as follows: TGTGCCAGCAGTGAAGCCCCGGGGGGGCGGCGAGAGACCCAGTACTTC.